This T cell receptor (beta chain) was sequenced for a study of PD-1 blockade in mismatch repair-deficient tumors. The overall study: Patients had over 10 mismatch repair-deficient cancer types, all previously treated and progressing.

All patients were mismatch repair deficient, assessed by either PCR or immunohistochemistry. The junction had 2 bases not matched to a gene; V was cut back by 2 bases and J by 4 bases. Germline CDR1 reads SGHRS; CDR2 reads YFSETQ. The CDR3 runs to 14 residues. Here immunoSEQ multiplex PCR was the method, and the copy in TCRdb shows in-frame clones only, minus some. The sample carries about 51,000 clones, about 80% recorded once. This clonotype was sampled from an adult with mismatch repair-deficient cancer. J is TRBJ2-2 and V is TRBV5-1, with 7 positions matching TRBD1. This specimen consisted of peripheral blood, obtained 4 weeks after starting pembrolizumab. The CDR3 is CASSFDRATGELFF. DNA for the CDR3: TGCGCCAGCAGCTTTGACAGGGCCACCGGGGAGCTGTTTTTT.